This T cell receptor beta chain appears in the sequencing data of a study of Ad26.COV2.S vaccination and SARS-CoV-2 variants. Study-wide context: Donor was one of the participants in the Ad26.COV2.S arm of the COV1001 trial. Administration of Ad26.COV2.S was intramuscular, either once or twice 56 days apart.

The CDR3 loop spans 13 amino acids. Trimming shortened V by 1 base and J by 7 bases, and 8 bases separated the two germline ends. Germline CDR1 and CDR2: SEHNR and FQNEAQ (reference sequence). Assay: immunoSEQ multiplex PCR; the TCRdb copy retains only in-frame clones and omits some. Counted here are about 480,000 clones, roughly 85% occurring once; the ten biggest clones make up about 13%. Documented treatment: some 20 received Ad26.COV2.S at low or high dose, single or two shots; about 5 received placebo; per-sample allocation not given. Day 63 after the first vaccine or placebo injection was the time point for sampling. Adults aged 18-55 years in Boston included the donor.

J is TRBJ1-5 and V is TRBV7-9; D gene unclear. The receptor's source is a person between 18 and 65 years old who received the Ad26.COV2.S COVID-19 vaccine or a placebo. The sample in question was peripheral blood, obtained in a trial of Ad26.COV2.S vaccine versus placebo. In nucleotides, the CDR3 is TGTGCCAGCAGCTTAGAATATTCCCAGCCCCAGCATTTT. This sequence encodes CASSLEYSQPQHF.